The 20 T cell receptor beta chains below were found in one sample sequenced in a study of shared clonotypes between healthy human individuals. Naive CD8 cells lacked CD45RO and underwent positive selection for CCR7, leaving out terminally differentiated effector memory CD45RA+ cells. The protocol was immunoSEQ multiplex PCR, while the TCRdb copy is restricted to in-frame clones and leaves out a portion. The profile shows hundreds of thousands of clones, around 95% of them singletons. What was sequenced was naive CD8+ T cells sorted from blood. The receptors were gathered from a woman in her 30s in good health.

The chain employs TRBV9 and TRBJ2-7; D tentatively reads TRBD1 or TRBD2 (5 bases each). CDR1 and CDR2 from the germline V gene are SGDLS and YYNGEE. The CDR3 is 15 residues long. V lost 4 bases to trimming and J lost 7 bases, with 21 bases between them. The CDR3 DNA reads TGTGCCAGCAGCCCCGAAGGGGACGCCTTTGAAGAGCAGTACTTC. It translates to CASSPEGDAFEEQYF.

This chain joins TRBV5-4 and TRBJ2-7, with D uncertain. Per germline, CDR1 SGHNT and CDR2 YYREEE (reference sequence). V shed 2 bases and J shed 5 bases, with 8 bases lying between them. The CDR3 extends over 12 amino acids. The CDR3 reads CASSFGPNEQYF. CDR3 sequence (DNA): TGTGCCAGCAGCTTTGGACCCAACGAGCAGTACTTC.

This clone was picked up one time. The V and J genes are TRBV5-6 and TRBJ2-2; D is ambiguous. The CDR3 has 12 amino acids. V lost 4 bases and J 7 bases, leaving 8 bases between the germline ends. CDR1 is SGHDT, CDR2 YYEEEE, per germline. The CDR3, as DNA: TGTGCCAGCAGCGTATCTAGCGGGGAGCTGTTTTTT. It specifies CASSVSSGELFF.

This clone has only one observation. The chain joins TRBV27 to TRBJ2-5, with 13 bases matching TRBD2. The V segment lost 11 bases and the J segment 11 bases; nucleotides outside the gene matches: 14. The germline CDR1 and CDR2 sequences are MNHEY and SMNVEV (reference sequence). The CDR3 has 14 amino acids. CDR3 sequence (DNA): TGTGCCGTCGGACTAGCGGGAGCTTCGAGCGGGCAGTACTTC. Translated: CAVGLAGASSGQYF.

V and J are TRBV5-6 and TRBJ2-2; D is ambiguous. The V and J ends lost 5 bases and 4 bases respectively, with 9 bases between them. There are 13 residues in the CDR3. Germline CDR1 and CDR2: SGHDT and YYEEEE. This chain's CDR3 is CASRPTGTGELFF. The CDR3 coding sequence is TGTGCCAGCAGGCCCACGGGCACCGGGGAGCTGTTTTTT.

The V call is TRBV27, the J call TRBJ2-7, with D possibly being TRBD2 (5 bases). This CDR3 spans 16 amino acids. The germline CDR1 and CDR2 sequences are MNHEY and SMNVEV (reference sequence). V was trimmed by 0 bases and J by 0 bases, leaving 12 bases between them. This CDR3 is CASSLSVSANSYEQYF. CDR3 DNA sequence: TGTGCCAGCAGTTTATCCGTTAGCGCGAACTCCTACGAGCAGTACTTC.

The chain uses TRBV29-1 and TRBJ2-7; no clear D gene. V was clipped by 0 bases and J by 2 bases, with 8 bases between them. CDR3 length: 13 residues. Germline V gene data show CDR1 as SQVTM and CDR2 as ANQGSEA. The CDR3 region has the DNA TGCAGCGTTGAAGATACGCCTACCTACGAGCAGTACTTC. It encodes CSVEDTPTYEQYF.

J is TRBJ2-1 and V is TRBV7-8, with a tentative D call TRBD2 (6 bases). The germline CDR1 and CDR2 sequences are SGHVS and FQNEAQ. V shed 0 bases and J shed 3 bases, with 9 bases lying between them. CDR3 length: 15 amino acids. In nucleotides, the CDR3 is TGTGCCAGCAGCTTAGCGGCGGGAATCTACAATGAGCAGTTCTTC. Translation gives CASSLAAGIYNEQFF.

CDR3 sequence reads: CASRDDRRDYEQYF. The CDR3 DNA reads TGTGCCAGCAGGGACGACCGGCGCGACTACGAGCAGTACTTC. The gene calls are TRBV28 and TRBJ2-7; the D is unclear. Looked up from germline, CDR1 is MDHEN and CDR2 is SYDVKM. The CDR3 is 14 residues long. The V and J ends lost 6 bases and 3 bases respectively, with 15 bases between them.

The rearrangement joins TRBV11-2 to TRBJ2-7; no definite D call. Trimming removed 5 bases from V and 4 bases from J, with 9 bases in between. This CDR3 has 12 amino acids. CDR1 is SGHAT and CDR2 is FQNNGV in the germline V gene. This CDR3 is CASSPPEYEQYF. CDR3 bases: TGTGCCAGCAGCCCCCCGGAGTACGAGCAGTACTTC.

The chain uses TRBV6-1 and TRBJ1-5; no firm D call. With 3 bases removed from V and 3 bases from J, the gap between germline ends came to 9 bases. The CDR3 is 14 residues long. Germline V CDR1 and CDR2: MNHNS, SASEGT. The CDR3: CASSDEWVNQPQHF. For the CDR3, the DNA is TGTGCCAGCAGTGATGAATGGGTCAATCAGCCCCAGCATTTT.

The chain has TRBV4-1 and TRBJ2-7; TRBD2 aligns across 8 bases. The V gene end was trimmed by 3 bases and the J gene end by 3 bases; junction bases not matched to a gene: 10. The CDR3 covers 16 residues. Germline V gene sequence: CDR1 MGHRA, CDR2 YSYEKL. The CDR3 bases are TGCGCCAGCAGCCACCCCTCGGGAGGGGGGTTCTACGAGCAGTACTTC. Translated: CASSHPSGGGFYEQYF.

Turning to this clone: The sample contains more than one DNA sequence encoding this CDR3. V and J are TRBV27 and TRBJ2-1; D possibly corresponds to TRBD2 (6 bases). The germline V gene encodes CDR1 MNHEY and CDR2 SMNVEV (reference sequence). V lost 2 bases and J lost 3, with 8 bases in between. The CDR3 consists of 14 residues. The CDR3 reads CASSLRGIYNEQFF. The CDR3 nucleotides are TGTGCCAGCAGTTTACGGGGGATCTACAATGAGCAGTTCTTC.

This clone was counted between two and nine times. This chain joins TRBV9 and TRBJ2-1, with 9 bases identical to TRBD2. This CDR3 is 15 amino acids long. Unmatched junction bases numbered 3, after V lost 3 bases and J lost 2 bases. CDR1 is SGDLS and CDR2 is YYNGEE in the germline V gene. The CDR3 nucleotides are TGTGCCAGCAGCGGAGCTAGCGGGGCCTACAATGAGCAGTTCTTC. Protein: CASSGASGAYNEQFF.

This rearrangement joins TRBV23-1 to TRBJ2-7; D ambiguous. TRBV23-1 is assigned to the ORF class and has an uncertain function. The V end lost 6 bases, the J end lost 4 bases, and 4 bases lay between the germline ends. This CDR3 contains 10 residues. CDR3 bases: TGCGCCAGCAGGGGGTACGAGCAGTACTTC. Amino acid sequence: CASRGYEQYF.

This chain connects TRBV28 to TRBJ2-7; possibly TRBD1 or TRBD2 for D (6 bases each). Trimming removed 1 base at V and 6 bases at J, with 19 bases between. CDR1 is MDHEN, CDR2 SYDVKM, per germline. The CDR3 covers 16 residues. The CDR3 reads CASSLSVGGAPPEQYF. DNA of the CDR3: TGTGCCAGCAGTTTATCGGTGGGGGGCGCCCCGCCCGAGCAGTACTTC.

On this clone itself: This same CDR3 is encoded by further DNA sequences in the sample. CDR3 region: CASSLSGRNTGELFF. For the CDR3, the DNA is TGCGCCAGCAGCCTTAGCGGGAGGAACACCGGGGAGCTGTTTTTT. The J gene is TRBJ2-2, the V gene TRBV5-1, with 9 bases aligning to TRBD2. V lost 4 bases and J lost 1; bases outside the gene matches: 2. In germline, CDR1 is SGHRS, CDR2 YFSETQ. The CDR3 has 15 residues. Looking up the rest from reference TRBV5-1 and TRBJ2-2 gives the full variable domain: KAGVTQTPRYLIKTRGQQVTLSCSPISGHRSVSWYQQTPGQGLQFLFEYFSETQRNKGNFPGRFSGRQFSNSRSEMNVSTLELGDSALYLCASSLSGRNTGELFFGEGSRLTVL.

This chain connects TRBV2 to TRBJ2-6; D is uncertain. Trimming removed 1 base at V and 4 bases at J, with 11 bases between. The germline V gene encodes CDR1 SNHLY and CDR2 FYNNEI. The CDR3 has 16 residues. DNA of the CDR3: TGTGCCAGCAGTGAAGTGGTAGGGCCCGGGGCCAACGTCCTGACTTTC. Protein: CASSEVVGPGANVLTF.

This sequence joins TRBV10-2 and TRBJ2-7; no definite D call. The germline V and J ends were trimmed by 8 bases and 6 bases, with 14 bases remaining between them. This CDR3 is 12 amino acids long. Germline CDR1 reads WSHSY; CDR2 reads SAAADI. CDR3 sequence (DNA): TGCGCCAGCGGTCCCGTGGGAACCGAGCAGTACTTC. Translation: CASGPVGTEQYF.

The chain is built from TRBV7-8 and TRBJ2-7; weak D call: TRBD2 (5 bases). V shed 2 bases and J shed 0 bases, with 11 bases lying between them. Per germline, CDR1 SGHVS and CDR2 FQNEAQ. The CDR3 sequence is 15 residues long. The CDR3 DNA reads as TGTGCCAGCAGCTTAAGGGCCGGGGACTCCTACGAGCAGTACTTC. Its protein product is CASSLRAGDSYEQYF.